What follows are 10 T cell receptor beta chains derived from one specimen sequenced in a study of T cells in Graves' hyperthyroidism and ophthalmopathy. Amplified TCR beta CDR3 regions derived from RNA transcripts. TCR CDR3 regions were first amplified by RT-PCR with HTBI primers. Each CDR3 protein is one row after TCRdb ran MiXCR on the multiplex PCR reads. The data show over 650,000 distinct CDR3 sequences, roughly 15% seen once. Material: blood. Receptors originate from a man younger than 35 with Graves' hyperthyroidism.

Ten or more counts support this clonotype. The chain's CDR3 is CAWVGAPGTRFRTEAFF. The CDR3 DNA reads TGTGCCTGGGTTGGGGCCCCTGGGACACGATTCCGGACTGAAGCTTTCTTT. The rearrangement links TRBV30 to TRBJ1-1; tentative D call: TRBD1 (6 bases). Trimming left V 5 bases short and J 5 bases short, with 27 bases between. The germline CDR1 and CDR2 sequences are GTSNPN and SVGIG (reference sequence). The CDR3 has 17 residues.

This clonotype was found once. This likely reflects a read error, since a far larger clone is one base away. The V and J genes are TRBV7-2 and TRBJ2-7; TRBD2 aligns across 13 bases. The germline V gene has CDR1 SGHTA and CDR2 FQGNSA. The length of the CDR3 is 13 residues. The CDR3 loop is CVSSSGLAGEQYF. For the CDR3, the DNA is TGTGTCAGCAGCTCGGGACTAGCGGGAGAGCAGTACTTC.

This clonotype was seen repeatedly, ten times or more. The chain is built from TRBV12-3 or TRBV12-4 and TRBJ2-3; a weak D match, TRBD2 (7 bases). The CDR3 runs 19 residues. V was shortened by 3 bases and J by 2 bases, with 24 bases between the two germline ends. The CDR3 coding sequence is TGTGCCAGCAGTTTCCCGGGGGGCAGGGCGGGTTTCTCCACAGATACGCAGTATTTT. Translated, it gives CASSFPGGRAGFSTDTQYF.

This clonotype was observed a few times. The rearrangement uses TRBV24-1 and TRBJ2-2; D perhaps matches TRBD1 (5 bases). The CDR3 extends over 13 amino acids. The V end lost 7 bases, the J end lost 1 base, and 6 bases lay between the germline ends. CDR1 is KGHDR and CDR2 is SFDVKD in the germline V gene. This chain's CDR3 is CATRTGNTGELFF. For the CDR3, the DNA is TGTGCCACCAGAACAGGGAACACCGGGGAGCTGTTTTTT.

J is TRBJ1-2 and V is TRBV6-5; D is perhaps TRBD1 (5 bases). The V gene's germline CDR1 is MNHEY and CDR2 SVGAGI. The ends were cut back, 6 bases at V and 5 bases at J, with 13 bases in the middle. This CDR3 comprises 13 residues. The CDR3 region is CASRAPDSYGYTF. For the CDR3, the DNA is TGTGCCAGCAGAGCCCCTGACAGTTATGGCTACACCTTC.

The table lists this clonotype with a few counts. For the CDR3, the DNA is TGCAGCGTGGAGGGATGGACTAGCTACAATGAGCAGTTCTTC. It translates to CSVEGWTSYNEQFF. This sequence joins TRBV29-1 and TRBJ2-1, with 7 bases identical to TRBD2. This CDR3 comprises 14 residues. V lost 6 bases to trimming and J lost 3 bases; unmatched junction nucleotides: 8. CDR1 and CDR2 from the germline V gene are SQVTM and ANQGSEA.

This clonotype occurred a few times. Here the CDR3 DNA reads TGCAGTGCTCGGAGGACTAGCGGGAGGGTCAATGAGCAGTTCTTC. It specifies CSARRTSGRVNEQFF. The chain uses TRBV20-1 and TRBJ2-1, with 15 bases lining up with TRBD2. The CDR3 loop spans 15 amino acids. V trimming: 5 bases; J trimming: 6 bases; junction bases outside the gene matches: 5. CDR1 DFQATT and CDR2 SNEGSKA come from the germline V gene (reference sequence).

In this sample, this clonotype turned up a few times. This chain links TRBV4-1 with TRBJ2-7; maybe TRBD2 (5 bases). CDR1 and CDR2 from the germline V gene are MGHRA and YSYEKL. The CDR3 is 14 amino acids. Deletions cut 1 base from V and 7 bases from J, with 14 bases between. DNA for the CDR3: TGCGCCAGCAGCCAAGTCGTAAGGGCGGGTGAGCAGTACTTC. Translating it yields CASSQVVRAGEQYF.

In its sample, this clonotype was seen many times. The chain links TRBV11-1 to TRBJ2-1; the match to TRBD2 covers 9 bases. The junction had 2 bases not matched to a gene; V was cut back by 2 bases and J by 6 bases. Germline CDR1 and CDR2: SGHAT and FQDESV (reference sequence). The CDR3 length is 14 residues. CDR3 bases: TGTGCCAGCAGCTTAACGACTAGCGGCAATGAGCAGTTCTTC. Translation gives CASSLTTSGNEQFF.

At least ten counts were recorded for this clonotype. The chain is built from TRBV28 and TRBJ1-1; D remains unclear. The CDR3 is 14 residues long. The V end was cut by 2 bases, the J end by 3 bases, with 10 bases between. Germline V lookup: CDR1 MDHEN, CDR2 SYDVKM. As DNA, the CDR3 is TGTGCCAGCAGTTTAGAGTTCGCCTACACTGAAGCTTTCTTT. Translating gives CASSLEFAYTEAFF.